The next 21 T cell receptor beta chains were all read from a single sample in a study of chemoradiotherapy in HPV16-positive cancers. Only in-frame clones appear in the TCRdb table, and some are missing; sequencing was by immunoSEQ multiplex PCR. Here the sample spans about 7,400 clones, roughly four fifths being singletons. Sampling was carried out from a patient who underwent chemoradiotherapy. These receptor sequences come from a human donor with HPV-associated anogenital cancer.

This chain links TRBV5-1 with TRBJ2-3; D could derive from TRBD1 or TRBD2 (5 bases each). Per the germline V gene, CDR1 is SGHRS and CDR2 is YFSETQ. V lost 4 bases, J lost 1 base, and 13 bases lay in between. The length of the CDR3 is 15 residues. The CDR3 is CASSRGRIRTDTQYF. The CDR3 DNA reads TGCGCCAGCAGCCGGGGACGGATTCGCACAGATACGCAGTATTTT.

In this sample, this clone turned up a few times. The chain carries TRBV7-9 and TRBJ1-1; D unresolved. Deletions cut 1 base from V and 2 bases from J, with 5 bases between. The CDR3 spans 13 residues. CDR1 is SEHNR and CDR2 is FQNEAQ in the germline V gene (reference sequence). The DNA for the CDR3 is TGTGCCAGCAGCTTAGAGGCAAACACTGAAGCTTTCTTT. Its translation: CASSLEANTEAFF.

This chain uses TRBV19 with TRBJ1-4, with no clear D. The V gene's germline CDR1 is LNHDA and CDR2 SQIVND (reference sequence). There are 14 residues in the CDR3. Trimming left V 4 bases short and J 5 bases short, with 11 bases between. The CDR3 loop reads CASSTGVRNEKLFF. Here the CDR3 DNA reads TGTGCCAGTAGTACTGGAGTCCGCAATGAAAAACTGTTTTTT.

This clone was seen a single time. The CDR3 DNA follows: TGTGCCAGCAGCCGACAGAGGAGCTCCTACGAGCAGTACTTC. The encoded protein is CASSRQRSSYEQYF. This chain joins TRBV7-2 and TRBJ2-7, with D possibly being TRBD1 (5 bases). Trimming pared 5 bases from V and 0 bases from J, leaving 11 bases between. The CDR3 has 14 amino acids. CDR1 SGHTA and CDR2 FQGNSA come from the germline V gene.

As DNA, the CDR3 is TGTGCCACCAGCAGGGGGGGCTCCCAAGAGACCCAGTACTTC. It specifies CATSRGGSQETQYF. The chain is built from TRBV15 and TRBJ2-5; D tentatively reads TRBD1 or TRBD2 (6 bases each). V lost 3 bases and J 1 base, leaving 9 bases between the germline ends. Germline V gene sequence: CDR1 LNHNV, CDR2 YYDKDF (reference sequence). The length of the CDR3 is 14 residues.

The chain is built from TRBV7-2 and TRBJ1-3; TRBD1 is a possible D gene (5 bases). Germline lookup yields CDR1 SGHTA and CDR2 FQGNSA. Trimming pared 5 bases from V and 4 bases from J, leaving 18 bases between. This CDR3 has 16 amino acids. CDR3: CASSAPGQGTGNTIYF. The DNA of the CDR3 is TGTGCCAGCAGCGCGCCCGGGCAAGGGACGGGAAACACCATATATTTT.

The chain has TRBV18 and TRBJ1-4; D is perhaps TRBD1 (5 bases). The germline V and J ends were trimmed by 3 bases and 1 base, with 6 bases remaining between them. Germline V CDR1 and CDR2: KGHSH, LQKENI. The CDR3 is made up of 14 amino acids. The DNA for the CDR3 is TGTGCCAGCTCACCCGACAGAACTAATGAAAAACTGTTTTTT. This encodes CASSPDRTNEKLFF.

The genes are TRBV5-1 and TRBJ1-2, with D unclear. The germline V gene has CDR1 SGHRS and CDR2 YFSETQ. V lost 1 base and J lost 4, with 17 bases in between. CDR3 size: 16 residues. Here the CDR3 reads CASSLFVGSDRYGYTF. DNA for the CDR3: TGCGCCAGCAGCTTGTTCGTCGGTTCTGACCGCTATGGCTACACCTTC. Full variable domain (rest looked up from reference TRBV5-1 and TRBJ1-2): KAGVTQTPRYLIKTRGQQVTLSCSPISGHRSVSWYQQTPGQGLQFLFEYFSETQRNKGNFPGRFSGRQFSNSRSEMNVSTLELGDSALYLCASSLFVGSDRYGYTFGSGTRLTVV.

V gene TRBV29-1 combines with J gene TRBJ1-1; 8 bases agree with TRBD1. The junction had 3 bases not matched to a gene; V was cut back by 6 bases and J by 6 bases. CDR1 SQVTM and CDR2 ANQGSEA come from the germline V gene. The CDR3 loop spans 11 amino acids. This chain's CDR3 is CSVKQGAEAFF. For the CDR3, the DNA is TGCAGCGTCAAACAGGGGGCTGAAGCTTTCTTT.

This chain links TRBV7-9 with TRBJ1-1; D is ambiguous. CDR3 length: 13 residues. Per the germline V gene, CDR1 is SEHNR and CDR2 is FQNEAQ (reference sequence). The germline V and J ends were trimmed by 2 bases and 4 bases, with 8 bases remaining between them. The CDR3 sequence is CASSLPQSTEAFF. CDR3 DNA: TGTGCCAGCAGCTTACCCCAGTCCACTGAAGCTTTCTTT. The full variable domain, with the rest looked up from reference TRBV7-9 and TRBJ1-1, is DTGVSQNPRHKITKRGQNVTFRCDPISEHNRLYWYRQTLGQGPEFLTYFQNEAQLEKSRLLSDRFSAERPKGSFSTLEIQRTEQGDSAMYLCASSLPQSTEAFFGQGTRLTVV.

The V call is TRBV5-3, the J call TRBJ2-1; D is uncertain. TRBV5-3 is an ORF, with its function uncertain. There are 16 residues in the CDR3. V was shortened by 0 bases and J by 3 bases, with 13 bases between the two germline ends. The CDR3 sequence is CARSLVPGLDYNEQFF. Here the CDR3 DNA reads TGTGCCAGAAGCTTGGTTCCGGGCCTAGACTACAATGAGCAGTTCTTC.

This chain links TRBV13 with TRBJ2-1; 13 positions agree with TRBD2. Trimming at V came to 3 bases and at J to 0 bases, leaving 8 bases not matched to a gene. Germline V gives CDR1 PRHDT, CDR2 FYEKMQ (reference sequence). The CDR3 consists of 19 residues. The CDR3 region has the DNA TGTGCCAGCAGCTTCGGGACTAGCGGGATTCCACTCTCCTACAATGAGCAGTTCTTC. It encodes CASSFGTSGIPLSYNEQFF.

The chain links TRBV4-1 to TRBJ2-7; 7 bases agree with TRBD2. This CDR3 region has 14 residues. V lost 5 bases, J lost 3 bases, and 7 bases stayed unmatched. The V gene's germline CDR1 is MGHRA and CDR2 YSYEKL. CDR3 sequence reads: CASSEGLVGYEQYF. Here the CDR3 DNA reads TGCGCCAGCAGCGAAGGACTAGTCGGCTACGAGCAGTACTTC.

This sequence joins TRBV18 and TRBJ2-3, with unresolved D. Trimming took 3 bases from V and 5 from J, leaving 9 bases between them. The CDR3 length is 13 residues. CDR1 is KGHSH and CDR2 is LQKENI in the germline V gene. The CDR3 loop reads CASSPETLDTQYF. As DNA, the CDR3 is TGTGCCAGCTCACCTGAGACTCTAGATACGCAGTATTTT. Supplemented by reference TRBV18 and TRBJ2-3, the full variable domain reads NAGVMQNPRHLVRRRGQEARLRCSPMKGHSHVYWYRQLPEEGLKFMVYLQKENIIDESGMPKERFSAEFPKEGPSILRIQQVVRGDSAAYFCASSPETLDTQYFGPGTRLTVL.

CDR3 protein: CASSQAVGSNTGELFF. The CDR3 DNA reads as TGCGCCAGCAGCCAAGCTGTGGGATCGAACACCGGGGAGCTGTTTTTT. The J gene is TRBJ2-2, the V gene TRBV4-1; the D is unclear. CDR1 and CDR2 from the germline V gene are MGHRA and YSYEKL. This CDR3 is built from 16 residues. The V end lost 1 base, the J end lost 0 bases, and 9 bases lay between the germline ends.

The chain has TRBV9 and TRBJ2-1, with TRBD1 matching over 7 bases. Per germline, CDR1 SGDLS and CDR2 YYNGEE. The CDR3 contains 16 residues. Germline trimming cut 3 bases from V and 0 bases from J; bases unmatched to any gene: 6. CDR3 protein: CASSGNTGDSYNEQFF. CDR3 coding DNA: TGTGCCAGCAGCGGCAATACAGGGGACTCCTACAATGAGCAGTTCTTC.

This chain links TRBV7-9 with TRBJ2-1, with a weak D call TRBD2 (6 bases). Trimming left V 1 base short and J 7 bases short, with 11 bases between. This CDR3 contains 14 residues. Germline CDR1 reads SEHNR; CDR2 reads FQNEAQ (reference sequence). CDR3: CASSLGGTSNEQFF. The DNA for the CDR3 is TGTGCCAGCAGCTTAGGAGGGACTTCAAATGAGCAGTTCTTC.

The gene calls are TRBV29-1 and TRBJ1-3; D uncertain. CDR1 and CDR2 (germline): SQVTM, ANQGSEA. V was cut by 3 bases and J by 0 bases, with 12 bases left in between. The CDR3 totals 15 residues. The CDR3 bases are TGCAGCGTTGACTTCGGCAGCCGCTCTGGAAACACCATATATTTT. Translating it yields CSVDFGSRSGNTIYF.

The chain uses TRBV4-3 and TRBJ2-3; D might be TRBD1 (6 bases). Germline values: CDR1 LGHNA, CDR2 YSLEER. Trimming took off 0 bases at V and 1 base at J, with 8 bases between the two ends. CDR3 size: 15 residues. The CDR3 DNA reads TGCGCCAGCAGCCAAGAGCCAGGGGGCACAGATACGCAGTATTTT. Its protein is CASSQEPGGTDTQYF.

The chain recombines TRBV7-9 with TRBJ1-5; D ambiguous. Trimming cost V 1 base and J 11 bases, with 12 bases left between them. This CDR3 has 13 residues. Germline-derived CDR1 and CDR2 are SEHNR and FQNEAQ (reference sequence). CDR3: CASSLGTTAAQHF. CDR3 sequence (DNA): TGTGCCAGCAGCTTAGGGACCACTGCAGCCCAGCATTTT.

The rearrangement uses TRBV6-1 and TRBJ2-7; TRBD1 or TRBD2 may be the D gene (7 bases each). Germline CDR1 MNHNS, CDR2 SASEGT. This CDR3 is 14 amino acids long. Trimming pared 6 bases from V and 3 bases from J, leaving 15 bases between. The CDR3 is CASSDIRGGYEQYF. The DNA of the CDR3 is TGTGCCAGCAGCGACATCAGGGGGGGCTACGAGCAGTACTTC.